This TCR beta chain was sequenced in a study of ipilimumab plus nivolumab after autologous stem cell transplantation. Study as a whole: Median doses per patient: a few ipilimumab, under ten nivolumab. The DLBCL cohort had primary refractory and relapsed disease, with 18-month progression-free survival of approximately 87% and 28%. Study observations and caveats: The authors say TCR, Treg and microbiome findings warrant further study.

Turning to this clone: Its antigen remains unidentified.

This CDR3 has 17 residues. With 3 bases clipped from V and 9 bases from J, the junction kept 16 bases outside the gene matches. Germline V lookup: CDR1 MGHRA, CDR2 YSYEKL. Data came from immunoSEQ multiplex PCR; TCRdb stores just in-frame clones and leaves some out. Of tens of thousands of clones listed, approximately 86% are singletons. Dosing: nivolumab 3 mg/kg IV, weeks 1, 4, 7, 10, then every two weeks to week 26. This TCR was sampled from a male donor with diffuse large B-cell lymphoma. The genes are TRBV4-1 and TRBJ2-2; the match to TRBD1 covers 7 bases. The sequences come from PBMCs, collected in a trial of ipilimumab plus nivolumab as post-transplant consolidation. CDR3 nucleotide sequence: TGCGCCAGCAGCCAGATTGCCGGGACAGCGGCGGTCCGGGAGCTGTTTTTT. Residues: CASSQIAGTAAVRELFF.